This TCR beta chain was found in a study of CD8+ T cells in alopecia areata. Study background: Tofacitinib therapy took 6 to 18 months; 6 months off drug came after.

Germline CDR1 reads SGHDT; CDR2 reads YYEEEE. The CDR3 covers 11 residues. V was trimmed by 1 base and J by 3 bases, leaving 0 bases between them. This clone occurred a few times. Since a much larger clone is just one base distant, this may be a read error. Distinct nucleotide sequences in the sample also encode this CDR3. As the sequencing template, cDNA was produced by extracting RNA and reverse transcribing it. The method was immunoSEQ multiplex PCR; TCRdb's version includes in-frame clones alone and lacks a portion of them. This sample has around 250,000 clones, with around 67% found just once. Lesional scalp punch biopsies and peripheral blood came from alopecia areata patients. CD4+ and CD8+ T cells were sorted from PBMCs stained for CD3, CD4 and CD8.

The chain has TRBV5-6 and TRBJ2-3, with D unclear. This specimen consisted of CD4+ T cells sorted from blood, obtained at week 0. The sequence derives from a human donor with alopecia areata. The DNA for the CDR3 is TGTGCCAGCAGCTTGACAGATACGCAGTATTTT. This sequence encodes CASSLTDTQYF.